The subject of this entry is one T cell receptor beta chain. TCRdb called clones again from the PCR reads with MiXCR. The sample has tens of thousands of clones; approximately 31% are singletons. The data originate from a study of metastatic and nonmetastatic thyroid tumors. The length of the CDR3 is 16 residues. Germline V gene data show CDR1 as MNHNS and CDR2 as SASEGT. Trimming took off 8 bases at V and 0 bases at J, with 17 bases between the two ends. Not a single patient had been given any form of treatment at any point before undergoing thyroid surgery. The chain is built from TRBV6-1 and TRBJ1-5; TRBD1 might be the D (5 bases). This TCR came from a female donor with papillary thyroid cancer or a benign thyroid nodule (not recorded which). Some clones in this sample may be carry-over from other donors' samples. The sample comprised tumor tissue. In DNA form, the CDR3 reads TGTGCCAGCCAATACATGGGGCCGGATAGCAATCAGCCCCAGCATTTT. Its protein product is CASQYMGPDSNQPQHF.